This TCR beta chain was sequenced in a study of T cell repertoires in cytomegalovirus infection. Germline CDR1 and CDR2: LNHDA and SQIVND (reference sequence). The CDR3 covers 12 residues. Trimming shortened V by 7 bases and J by 7 bases, and 13 bases separated the two germline ends. TCRdb analysed the reads with MiXCR anew, one entry per CDR3 protein. Among roughly 990,000 distinct CDR3 sequences listed, roughly 31% were seen once. This clonotype appeared a few times. The antigen remains unidentified. Points from the study as a whole: It was HLA-C-restricted CMV-specific TCR beta clonotypes that dominated the response ex vivo.

The source of this sequence is a human donor in good health (CMV status not recorded). Some clones in this sample may be carry-over from other donors' samples. The chain combines TRBV19 with TRBJ1-1, with D possibly TRBD1 on 6 matching bases. This material consisted of cultured CD8+ T cells from PBMCs, taken from culture after CMV antigen stimulation. This chain's CDR3 is CASTLGGIEAFF. The CDR3, as DNA: TGTGCCAGTACCCTAGGGGGGATTGAAGCTTTCTTT. Drawing the rest from reference TRBV19 and TRBJ1-1, the complete variable domain is DGGITQSPKYLFRKEGQNVTLSCEQNLNHDAMYWYRQDPGQGLRLIYYSQIVNDFQKGDIAEGYSVSREKKESFPLTVTSAQKNPTAFYLCASTLGGIEAFFGQGTRLTVV.